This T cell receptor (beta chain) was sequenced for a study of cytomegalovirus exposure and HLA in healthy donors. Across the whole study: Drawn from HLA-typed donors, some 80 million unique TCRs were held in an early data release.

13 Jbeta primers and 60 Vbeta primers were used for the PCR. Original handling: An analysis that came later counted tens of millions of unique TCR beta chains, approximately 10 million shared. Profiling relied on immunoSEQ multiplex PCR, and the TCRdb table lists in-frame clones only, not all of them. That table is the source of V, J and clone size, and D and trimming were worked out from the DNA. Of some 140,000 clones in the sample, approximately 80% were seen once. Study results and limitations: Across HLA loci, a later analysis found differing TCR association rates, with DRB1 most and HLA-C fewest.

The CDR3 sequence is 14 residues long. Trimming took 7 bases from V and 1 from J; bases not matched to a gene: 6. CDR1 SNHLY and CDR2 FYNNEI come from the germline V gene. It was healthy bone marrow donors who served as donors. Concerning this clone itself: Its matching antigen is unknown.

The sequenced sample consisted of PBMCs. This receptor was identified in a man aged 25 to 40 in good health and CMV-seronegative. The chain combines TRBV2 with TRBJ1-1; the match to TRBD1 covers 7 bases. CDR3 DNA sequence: TGTGCCAGCACCCGAGACAGGGAGAACACTGAAGCTTTCTTT. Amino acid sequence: CASTRDRENTEAFF.